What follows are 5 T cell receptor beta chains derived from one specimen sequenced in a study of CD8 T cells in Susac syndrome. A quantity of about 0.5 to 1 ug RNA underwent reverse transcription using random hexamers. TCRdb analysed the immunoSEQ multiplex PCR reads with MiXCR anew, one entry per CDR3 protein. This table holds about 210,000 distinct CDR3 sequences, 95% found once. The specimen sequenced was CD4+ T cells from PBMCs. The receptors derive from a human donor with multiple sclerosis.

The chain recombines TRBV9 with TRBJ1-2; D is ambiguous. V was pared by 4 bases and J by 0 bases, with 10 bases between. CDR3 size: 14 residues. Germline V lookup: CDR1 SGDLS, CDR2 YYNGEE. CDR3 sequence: CASSPDPSNYGYTF. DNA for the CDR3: TGTGCCAGCAGCCCGGACCCGTCTAACTATGGCTACACCTTC.

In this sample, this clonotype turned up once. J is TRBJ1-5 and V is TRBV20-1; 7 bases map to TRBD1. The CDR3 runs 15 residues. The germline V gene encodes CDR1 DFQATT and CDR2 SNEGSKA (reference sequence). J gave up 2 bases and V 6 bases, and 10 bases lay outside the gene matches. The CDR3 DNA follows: TGCAGTGCACTAACGACAGGGACAGGCAATCAGCCCCAGCATTTT. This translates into CSALTTGTGNQPQHF.

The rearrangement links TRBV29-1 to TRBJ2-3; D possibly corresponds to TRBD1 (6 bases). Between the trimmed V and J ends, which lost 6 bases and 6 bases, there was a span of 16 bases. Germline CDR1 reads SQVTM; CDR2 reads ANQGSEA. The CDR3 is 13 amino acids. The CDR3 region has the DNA TGCAGCGTCTTAGGGGGAGTAGCGGATACGCAGTATTTT. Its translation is CSVLGGVADTQYF.

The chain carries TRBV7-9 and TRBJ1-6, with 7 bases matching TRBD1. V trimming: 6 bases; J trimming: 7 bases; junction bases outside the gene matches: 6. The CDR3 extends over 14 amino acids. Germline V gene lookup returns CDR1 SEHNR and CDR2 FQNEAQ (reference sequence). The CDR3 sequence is CASRIEQGNSPLHF. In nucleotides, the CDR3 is TGTGCCAGCAGGATCGAACAGGGGAATTCACCCCTCCACTTT.

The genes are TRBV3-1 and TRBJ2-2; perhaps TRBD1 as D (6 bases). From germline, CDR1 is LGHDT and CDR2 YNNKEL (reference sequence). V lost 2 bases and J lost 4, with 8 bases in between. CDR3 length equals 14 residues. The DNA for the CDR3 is TGTGCCAGCAGCCAACGAGGGGGCACCGGGGAGCTGTTTTTT. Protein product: CASSQRGGTGELFF.